These T cell receptor beta chains were read from a single sample in a study of cytomegalovirus exposure and HLA in healthy donors. Using immunoSEQ multiplex PCR, the repertoire was profiled, and TCRdb retains in-frame clones only, with some absent. The data contain around 400,000 clones, roughly 89% of them seen just once; the ten biggest clones take up 0.65% to 0.95%. Material for sequencing was PBMCs. The source of these receptors is a young woman in good health and CMV-seronegative. CDR3s include the opening cysteine and the closing phenylalanine or tryptophan. The order of the fields is J gene, V gene, clone size, D gene, CDR3 DNA, CDR3 protein. The D gene is left open where the match is weak. Rows give clone size only sometimes, using once, few, many, or a class for an expanded clone.

J: TRBJ2-3; V: TRBV6-5; size: .; D: .; DNA: TGTGCCAGCGGTTGGGGCGAAAACCCAGATACGCAGTATTTT; CDR3: CASGWGENPDTQYF
J: TRBJ1-1; V: TRBV13; size: .; D: .; DNA: TGTGCCAGCAGTCACAGGTTGTACGACACTGAAGCTTTCTTT; CDR3: CASSHRLYDTEAFF
J: TRBJ2-7; V: TRBV7-2; size: .; D: .; DNA: TGTGCCAGCAGCTCCAACTACGAGCAGTACTTC; CDR3: CASSSNYEQYF
J: TRBJ2-1; V: TRBV7-6; size: once; D: .; DNA: TGTGCCAGCAGCTTAGGAGGGACACTCTCCTACAATGAGCAGTTCTTC; CDR3: CASSLGGTLSYNEQFF
J: TRBJ2-7; V: TRBV6-5; size: .; D: TRBD1; DNA: TGTGCCAGCAGCTCGGGGACAGCTGGGATCTACGAGCAGTACTTC; CDR3: CASSSGTAGIYEQYF
J: TRBJ1-1; V: TRBV6-1; size: .; D: TRBD1; DNA: TGTGCCAGCAGTCGGGGACAGGGAGACACTGAAGCTTTCTTT; CDR3: CASSRGQGDTEAFF
J: TRBJ2-1; V: TRBV27; size: .; D: .; DNA: TGTGCCAGCAGCTGGCTGAATGAGCAGTTCTTC; CDR3: CASSWLNEQFF
J: TRBJ2-5; V: TRBV6-1; size: .; D: .; DNA: TGTGCCAGCAGCCACCCGGTGGCGGGGAAAGAGACCCAGTACTTC; CDR3: CASSHPVAGKETQYF
J: TRBJ1-2; V: TRBV2; size: .; D: .; DNA: TGTGCCAGCAGTGACCCCGGGGGGGCGTCAAACCCCCTGACCTATGGCTACACCTTC; CDR3: CASSDPGGASNPLTYGYTF
J: TRBJ2-1; V: TRBV27; size: once; D: TRBD2; DNA: TGTGCCAGCACATTAGCTAGCGGGAACAATGAGCAGTTCTTC; CDR3: CASTLASGNNEQFF
J: TRBJ2-4; V: TRBV28; size: .; D: TRBD1; DNA: TGTGCCAGCAGTTCTGACAGGGGAATAGCCAAAAACATTCAGTACTTC; CDR3: CASSSDRGIAKNIQYF
J: TRBJ2-7; V: TRBV27; size: .; D: TRBD1; DNA: TGTGCCAGCAGCCACAGGGGGAGCTCCTACGAGCAGTACTTC; CDR3: CASSHRGSSYEQYF
J: TRBJ2-2; V: TRBV5-1; size: .; D: TRBD2; DNA: TGCGCCAGCAGCTTAACTAGCGGGATACGTTCTGCCGGGGAGCTGTTTTTT; CDR3: CASSLTSGIRSAGELFF
J: TRBJ2-3; V: TRBV4-1; size: .; D: TRBD2; DNA: TGCGCCAGCAGCCAGGGGACTAGATATACGCAGTATTTT; CDR3: CASSQGTRYTQYF
J: TRBJ2-6; V: TRBV30; size: .; D: .; DNA: TGTGCCTGGAGTCCCGGGTCTGGGGCCAACGTCCTGACTTTC; CDR3: CAWSPGSGANVLTF
J: TRBJ1-2; V: TRBV2; size: once; D: .; DNA: TGTGCCAGCCGGTGGGAGGGTGTAGGTGGCTACACCTTC; CDR3: CASRWEGVGGYTF
J: TRBJ2-3; V: TRBV18; size: .; D: TRBD2; DNA: TGTGCCAGCTCACCGCCCGGGGGGACAGATACGCAGTATTTT; CDR3: CASSPPGGTDTQYF
J: TRBJ1-6; V: TRBV19; size: .; D: .; DNA: TGTGCCAGTAGTCCCGTCGGTCTAAGCTCCTATAATTCACCCCTCCACTTT; CDR3: CASSPVGLSSYNSPLHF
J: TRBJ2-2; V: TRBV30; size: .; D: .; DNA: TGTGCCGGATCAGCAGGGGCAGGAGTCGGGGAGCTGTTTTTT; CDR3: CAGSAGAGVGELFF
J: TRBJ2-1; V: TRBV4-2; size: .; D: .; DNA: TGTGCCAGCAGCCCTACTAGTACGTCCTACAATGAGCAGTTCTTC; CDR3: CASSPTSTSYNEQFF
J: TRBJ2-3; V: TRBV7-2; size: .; D: TRBD2; DNA: TGTGCCAGCAGCCGCAGGGCTAGCGGGAGAGACCCCACAGATACGCAGTATTTT; CDR3: CASSRRASGRDPTDTQYF
J: TRBJ2-6; V: TRBV13; size: .; D: TRBD1; DNA: TGTGCCAGCAGCCCGCGAGACAGGGCCCCTGGGGCCAACGTCCTGACTTTC; CDR3: CASSPRDRAPGANVLTF
J: TRBJ1-3; V: TRBV25-1; size: once; D: TRBD1; DNA: TGTGCCAGCAGTCCCAGGGGGGTTGGAAACACCATATATTTT; CDR3: CASSPRGVGNTIYF
J: TRBJ1-2; V: TRBV28; size: once; D: TRBD1; DNA: TGTGCCAGCAGTTCCCCCTTGGACAGGCCCTCCTTC; CDR3: CASSSPLDRPSF
J: TRBJ1-3; V: TRBV2; size: .; D: .; DNA: TGTGCCAGCAGTGAAGGCCTCAGCTCTGGAAACACCATATATTTT; CDR3: CASSEGLSSGNTIYF
J: TRBJ2-7; V: TRBV4-1; size: .; D: .; DNA: TGCGCCAGCAGTATAAGCCCCAGGCAGGGAAACGGGGAGCAGTACTTC; CDR3: CASSISPRQGNGEQYF
J: TRBJ2-2; V: TRBV13; size: .; D: TRBD1; DNA: TGTGCCAGCAGCCCTCTAAGAACGACAGGGGTTACCGGGGAGCTGTTTTTT; CDR3: CASSPLRTTGVTGELFF
J: TRBJ2-1; V: TRBV7-3; size: .; D: .; DNA: TGTGCCAGCAGCTTCCAACGGGGTAGCTCCTACAATGAGCAGTTCTTC; CDR3: CASSFQRGSSYNEQFF
J: TRBJ2-7; V: TRBV4-2; size: .; D: TRBD1; DNA: TGTGCCAGCAGCCAAGGGTTACAGGGGGTGTTGTTCGAGCAGTACTTC; CDR3: CASSQGLQGVLFEQYF
J: TRBJ2-6; V: TRBV18; size: once; D: TRBD1; DNA: TGTGCCAGCTCACCACCGGACAGGGGGCTTGGGGCCAACGTCCTGACTTTC; CDR3: CASSPPDRGLGANVLTF
J: TRBJ1-2; V: TRBV27; size: .; D: .; DNA: TGTGCCAGCAGTTTTAGGGACTTCTATGGCTACACCTTC; CDR3: CASSFRDFYGYTF
J: TRBJ2-1; V: TRBV2; size: .; D: TRBD2; DNA: TGTGCGTCTCAGCGGGGGGGCCGCAATGAGCAGTTCTTC; CDR3: CASQRGGRNEQFF
J: TRBJ1-4; V: TRBV30; size: .; D: TRBD1; DNA: TGTGCCTGGAGTGTTTTTTTGGGACAGCCCGTGTTTTTT; CDR3: CAWSVFLGQPVFF